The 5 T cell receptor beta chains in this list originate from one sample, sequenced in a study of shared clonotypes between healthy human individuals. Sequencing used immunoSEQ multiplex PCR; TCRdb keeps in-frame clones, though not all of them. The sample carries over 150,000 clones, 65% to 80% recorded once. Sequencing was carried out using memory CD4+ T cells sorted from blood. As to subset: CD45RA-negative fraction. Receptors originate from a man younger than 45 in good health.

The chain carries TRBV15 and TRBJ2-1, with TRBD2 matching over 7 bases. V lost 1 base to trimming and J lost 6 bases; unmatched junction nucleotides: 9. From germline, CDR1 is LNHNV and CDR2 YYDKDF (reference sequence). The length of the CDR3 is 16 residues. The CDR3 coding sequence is TGTGCCACCAGCAGAGGGGGCGGGAGTGGTGCCAATGAGCAGTTCTTC. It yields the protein CATSRGGGSGANEQFF. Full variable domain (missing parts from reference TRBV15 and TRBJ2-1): DAMVIQNPRYQVTQFGKPVTLSCSQTLNHNVMYWYQQKSSQAPKLLFHYYDKDFNNEADTPDNFQSRRPNTSFCFLDIRSPGLGDTAMYLCATSRGGGSGANEQFFGPGTRLTVL.

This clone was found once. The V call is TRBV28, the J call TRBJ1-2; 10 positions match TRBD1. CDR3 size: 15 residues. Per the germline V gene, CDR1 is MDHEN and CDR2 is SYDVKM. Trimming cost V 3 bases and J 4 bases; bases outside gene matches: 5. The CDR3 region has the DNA TGTGCCAGCAGTTTGGACAGGGGGTATGGCTATGGCTACACCTTC. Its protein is CASSLDRGYGYGYTF.

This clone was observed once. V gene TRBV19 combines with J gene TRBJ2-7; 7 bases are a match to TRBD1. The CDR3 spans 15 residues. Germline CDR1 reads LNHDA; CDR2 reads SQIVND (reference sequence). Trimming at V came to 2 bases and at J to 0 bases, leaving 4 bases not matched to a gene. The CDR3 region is CASSIRGDSSYEQYF. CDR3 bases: TGTGCCAGTAGTATAAGAGGGGACAGCTCCTACGAGCAGTACTTC.

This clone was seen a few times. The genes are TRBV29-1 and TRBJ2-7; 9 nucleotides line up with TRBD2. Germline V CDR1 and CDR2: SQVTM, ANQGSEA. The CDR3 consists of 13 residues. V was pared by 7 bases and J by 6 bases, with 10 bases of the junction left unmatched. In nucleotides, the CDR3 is TGCAGCGGGCGAGGTGTAGCGGGAGCCGAGCAGTACTTC. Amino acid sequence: CSGRGVAGAEQYF.

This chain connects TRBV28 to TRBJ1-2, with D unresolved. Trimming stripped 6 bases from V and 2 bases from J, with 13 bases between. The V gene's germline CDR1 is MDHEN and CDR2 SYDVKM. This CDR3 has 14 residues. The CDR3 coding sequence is TGTGCCAGCAGCTTTGAATCAACCAACTATGGCTACACCTTC. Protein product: CASSFESTNYGYTF.